What follows describes a single T cell receptor beta chain. Without a recorded count, this clonotype is taken to be medium-sized (0.01 to 0.1%) from its frequency. Its recognized antigen is unknown. For both bulk and single-cell sequencing, libraries were prepared with the iRepertoire multiplex PCR system and TCR subtype-specific primers. Multiplex PCR with primers targeting V, D and J gene regions was used to generate bulk TCR beta libraries. Bulk TCR library preparation used roughly 85-500 ng of RNA per sample as input. Bulk TCR beta amplicons were sequenced on an Illumina MiSeq. The authors' pipeline ran thus. Sample misassignments and low-quality sequencing reads were removed through quality control steps. CDR3 was defined as the amino acids lying between the Y[YFLI]C motif of the V-gene and the [FW]GXGT motif of the J-segment. The IMGT database was followed for TRBV and TRBJ gene assignments and CDR3 clonotypes. Per-sample TRBV expression was normalized to the mean of the same gene in PBMC from a few dozen healthy donors. Once TCRdb had reprocessed the reads, it stored one entry per CDR3 protein sequence and supplied no DNA. In this record, the V and J calls reflect TCRdb's handling and not the investigators' own analysis. This sample's clone table shows roughly 5,400 distinct CDR3 sequences. The top ten clones comprise approximately 15% of the sample.

The donors whose samples were sequenced had carbamazepine-induced Stevens-Johnson syndrome or toxic epidermal necrolysis (CBZ-SJS/TEN). Peripheral blood repertoires came from CBZ-SJS/TEN patients of Han Chinese (roughly 5) and European (about six) origin. Next-generation sequencing was used to profile the T cell receptor repertoires of patients with drug-induced severe cutaneous adverse reactions in a search for drug-specific clonotypes. The RNA was isolated from either blister cells of skin lesions or peripheral blood mononuclear cells. The source of the sample is a study of T cells in severe cutaneous drug reactions (dated by TCRdb to about 2019). Context from the whole study: Recruitment took place between 2011 and 2018, drawing patients from Taiwan, Thailand and a European registry network. Libraries were prepared using iRepertoire multiplex PCR, and a comparison was cited by the authors in which similar capture of abundant clonotypes was shown across iRepertoire and 5' RACE methods with or without UMI. Bulk TCR sequencing was combined with single-cell sequencing, quantitative PCR validation, functional assays and transgenic mouse experiments. The culprit drug was assigned using the Naranjo algorithm and the ALDEN drug causality algorithm. Only patients with a probable or definite SJS/TEN or DRESS diagnosis by RegiSCAR criteria were enrolled. Patients in either the acute or the recovery stage provided biological samples, such as blister fluids/cells and PBMC. On the study overall, not on this receptor specifically: A public TCRbeta CDR3 was found in all seven CBZ-SJS/TEN blister samples (mean around 15%) but was undetectable or scarce in tolerant-control and healthy-donor PBMC. The authors noted that whether the public TCR generalizes to SJS/TEN caused by other drugs still needs further study. CBZ-SJS/TEN patients showed strongly increased TRBV12-4 usage, with averages of about 32% in blister cells and approximately 5.2% in PBMC.

The CDR1 and CDR2 encoded by the germline V gene are MGHRA and YSYEKL. Measured from the cysteine to the phenylalanine, the CDR3 is 15 residues long. No DNA appears here. Sequencing was done on a sample of PBMCs. Recombination joined TRBV4-1 with TRBJ1-5; absent DNA, TCRdb's TRBD1 call cannot be checked. This clonotype was sampled from a human donor with a severe cutaneous adverse drug reaction. This receptor carries the CDR3 CASSQEVTGYQPQHF.